The rows below give T cell receptor beta chains drawn from one sample of a study of cytomegalovirus exposure and HLA in healthy donors. Only in-frame clones appear in the TCRdb table, and some are missing; sequencing was by immunoSEQ multiplex PCR. The table shows about 260,000 clones, with 72% occurring only once. The sequencing input was PBMCs. Receptors were obtained from a female donor in good health and CMV-seronegative. Each CDR3 is given with its conserved first and last residue. The D gene is left open where the match is weak. Expanded clones get a size class; other rows say once, few or many, or leave the size out.

>TRBV10-2|TRBD2|.|TRBJ2-7
CASTSSGTSLSSYEQYF
TGCGCCAGCACTTCCTCCGGGACTAGCCTTAGCTCCTACGAGCAGTACTTC
>TRBV11-2|TRBD2|.|TRBJ2-7
CATERGLAGYEQYF
TGTGCCACCGAAAGGGGCCTAGCGGGCTACGAGCAGTACTTC
>TRBV4-1|TRBD1|once|TRBJ1-5
CASSQEGQYFYQPQHF
TGCGCCAGCAGCCAAGAGGGACAGTATTTTTATCAGCCCCAGCATTTT
>TRBV15|TRBD2|.|TRBJ2-1
CATSREGLAQFF
TGTGCCACCAGCAGGGAGGGACTAGCGCAGTTCTTC
>TRBV5-8|TRBD2|.|TRBJ2-7
CATPMAGVGIEQYF
TGTGCCACCCCCATGGCGGGAGTAGGAATCGAGCAGTACTTC
>TRBV7-3|.|.|TRBJ1-5
CASSLSGNQPQHF
TGTGCCAGCAGCTTATCTGGCAATCAGCCCCAGCATTTT
>TRBV5-1|TRBD2|.|TRBJ2-7
CASKGTSGNTYEQYF
TGCGCCAGCAAAGGGACTAGCGGGAACACCTACGAGCAGTACTTC
>TRBV30|.|.|TRBJ2-1
CAWSVNRLDYNEQFF
TGTGCCTGGAGTGTAAACCGACTGGACTACAATGAGCAGTTCTTC
>TRBV4-1|TRBD2|.|TRBJ2-7
CASSLIPSGNSYEQYF
TGCGCCAGCAGCCTTATCCCTAGCGGGAACTCCTACGAGCAGTACTTC
>TRBV7-2|.|once|TRBJ2-7
CASSHSSYEQYF
TGTGCCAGCAGCCACAGCTCCTACGAGCAGTACTTC
>TRBV19|.|.|TRBJ1-2
CASSILGTSIRGYTF
TGTGCCAGTAGTATCCTCGGGACATCGATCCGTGGCTACACCTTC
>TRBV28|.|.|TRBJ2-5
CASSLWGRGQETQYF
TGTGCCAGCAGTTTATGGGGTAGAGGGCAAGAGACCCAGTACTTC
>TRBV29-1|TRBD2|.|TRBJ2-7
CSVDLTGLAGEQYF
TGCAGCGTTGATCTAACAGGACTAGCGGGGGAGCAGTACTTC
>TRBV2|.|once|TRBJ2-3
CASSHTMGGRGFTDTQYF
TGTGCCAGCAGTCATACCATGGGGGGGCGAGGATTCACAGATACGCAGTATTTT
>TRBV5-3|.|.|TRBJ1-1
CARYHPVPGGTEAFF
TGTGCCAGATACCACCCGGTTCCCGGGGGGACTGAAGCTTTCTTT
>TRBV27|.|.|TRBJ1-1
CASSLSIVNTEAFF
TGTGCCAGCAGTTTATCGATAGTGAACACTGAAGCTTTCTTT
>TRBV6-5|.|few|TRBJ1-2
CASSYPGRDGYTF
TGTGCCAGCAGTTACCCAGGGCGCGATGGCTACACCTTC
>TRBV5-1|.|.|TRBJ2-2
CASRGTANTGELFF
TGCGCCAGCCGCGGGACAGCGAACACCGGGGAGCTGTTTTTT
>TRBV2|TRBD2|.|TRBJ2-1
CASPIAGGRANEQFF
TGTGCCAGCCCCATAGCGGGAGGGAGGGCCAATGAGCAGTTCTTC
>TRBV10-3|TRBD1|.|TRBJ1-1
CAILAAGGSRAEAFF
TGTGCCATCTTGGCGGCAGGGGGAAGTAGGGCTGAAGCTTTCTTT
>TRBV28|TRBD2|.|TRBJ2-3
CASSLWRGSGADTQYF
TGTGCCAGCAGTTTATGGCGCGGGAGTGGGGCAGATACGCAGTATTTT
>TRBV21-1|.|.|TRBJ2-1
CASSKGTSGSSYNEQFF
TGTGCCAGCAGCAAAGGGACTAGCGGGAGCTCCTACAATGAGCAGTTCTTC
>TRBV11-3|TRBD1|.|TRBJ2-2
CASSLERQGGTGELFF
TGTGCCAGCAGCTTAGAAAGACAGGGCGGAACCGGGGAGCTGTTTTTT
>TRBV13|.|.|TRBJ2-3
CASSTRTVTDTQYF
TGTGCCAGCAGCACCAGGACTGTCACAGATACGCAGTATTTT
>TRBV19|.|.|TRBJ1-5
CASSIGGSNQPQHF
TGTGCCAGTAGTATAGGCGGGAGCAATCAGCCCCAGCATTTT
>TRBV15|.|.|TRBJ1-5
CATSRDRGTRNQPQHF
TGTGCCACCAGCAGAGACCGGGGGACCAGGAATCAGCCCCAGCATTTT
>TRBV6-1|TRBD1|.|TRBJ2-5
CASRLSSGGRETQYF
TGTGCCAGCAGACTATCTTCAGGGGGCAGAGAGACCCAGTACTTC
>TRBV28|TRBD1|few|TRBJ1-1
CASSYPGTGASTEAFF
TGTGCCAGCAGTTATCCCGGGACAGGGGCTAGCACTGAAGCTTTCTTT
>TRBV11-2|TRBD1|.|TRBJ2-6
CASSSFRGQGRSGANVLTF
TGTGCCAGCAGCTCGTTTCGGGGACAGGGGCGCTCTGGGGCCAACGTCCTGACTTTC
>TRBV9|TRBD2|once|TRBJ2-1
CASSPTSGRAWGEQFF
TGTGCCAGCAGCCCTACTAGCGGGAGGGCTTGGGGTGAGCAGTTCTTC
>TRBV6-1|TRBD1|once|TRBJ2-1
CATHGRDRGPRGQFF
TGTGCCACCCATGGACGGGACAGGGGCCCTCGGGGGCAGTTCTTC
>TRBV5-8|.|.|TRBJ2-3
CASSLTVDTQYF
TGTGCCAGCAGCTTGACAGTAGATACGCAGTATTTT
>TRBV30|TRBD2|.|TRBJ2-1
CAWSRSGKSYNEQFF
TGTGCCTGGAGCCGTAGCGGGAAATCCTACAATGAGCAGTTCTTC
>TRBV5-6|.|.|TRBJ2-7
CASSPRALYEQYF
TGTGCCAGCAGTCCCAGGGCCCTCTACGAGCAGTACTTC
>TRBV7-9|.|.|TRBJ1-4
CASSLGGERHEKLFF
TGTGCCAGCAGCTTGGGCGGGGAACGACATGAAAAACTGTTTTTT
>TRBV12-2|.|.|TRBJ2-7
CASHCRTAEQYF
TGTGCAAGTCACTGCAGGACAGCCGAGCAGTACTTC
>TRBV5-6|.|once|TRBJ2-7
CASSRPDTDEQYF
TGTGCCAGCAGCCGGCCAGACACGGACGAGCAGTACTTC
>TRBV29-1|TRBD2|.|TRBJ2-3
CSVRTSGSPWVDTQYF
TGCAGCGTCAGAACTAGCGGGAGCCCTTGGGTAGATACGCAGTATTTT
>TRBV14|TRBD2|.|TRBJ2-3
CASSQLRSGRGATDTQYF
TGTGCCAGCAGCCAGCTACGTAGCGGGCGGGGGGCCACAGATACGCAGTATTTT
>TRBV30|TRBD1|.|TRBJ1-3
CAWSSRGQGINTIYF
TGTGCCTGGAGTTCCCGGGGACAGGGGATAAACACCATATATTTT
>TRBV2|.|.|TRBJ2-2
CASSVVQASLVNTGELFF
TGTGCCAGCAGTGTTGTACAGGCGAGTCTGGTGAACACCGGGGAGCTGTTTTTT
>TRBV2|.|.|TRBJ2-3
CASSSHAGRASTDTQYF
TGTGCCAGCAGTTCCCACGCGGGGCGAGCTAGCACAGATACGCAGTATTTT
>TRBV5-4|TRBD2|.|TRBJ2-2
CASSSRGGYNTGELFF
TGTGCCAGCAGCTCCCGGGGGGGTTACAACACCGGGGAGCTGTTTTTT
>TRBV27|.|few|TRBJ1-2
CASSLRHVGYGYTF
TGTGCCAGCAGTTTAAGACATGTGGGCTATGGCTACACCTTC
>TRBV10-3|TRBD2|once|TRBJ2-1
CAISAAGDEQFF
TGTGCCATCAGTGCCGCGGGGGATGAGCAGTTCTTC
>TRBV6-5|.|.|TRBJ2-3
CASTSSWPYTQYF
TGTGCCAGCACGTCTAGCTGGCCGTATACGCAGTATTTT
>TRBV6-4|TRBD1|.|TRBJ1-5
CALGGTGGTPNLQPQHF
TGTGCCCTAGGCGGCACAGGGGGGACCCCGAATCTTCAGCCCCAGCATTTT
>TRBV28|TRBD2|.|TRBJ2-1
CASSLHAGDNEQFF
TGTGCCAGCAGCCTTCACGCGGGAGACAATGAGCAGTTCTTC
>TRBV5-3|TRBD1|.|TRBJ2-5
CARSRSTQGADGKTQYF
TGTGCCAGAAGCCGATCGACACAGGGGGCCGATGGGAAGACCCAGTACTTC
>TRBV5-6|TRBD2|few|TRBJ2-2
CASSLLTSGTNTGELFF
TGTGCCAGCAGCTTGCTGACTAGCGGAACTAACACCGGGGAGCTGTTTTTT
>TRBV7-2|TRBD2|once|TRBJ2-7
CASSSELGGSYEQYF
TGTGCCAGCAGCTCGGAGTTGGGGGGGTCCTACGAGCAGTACTTC